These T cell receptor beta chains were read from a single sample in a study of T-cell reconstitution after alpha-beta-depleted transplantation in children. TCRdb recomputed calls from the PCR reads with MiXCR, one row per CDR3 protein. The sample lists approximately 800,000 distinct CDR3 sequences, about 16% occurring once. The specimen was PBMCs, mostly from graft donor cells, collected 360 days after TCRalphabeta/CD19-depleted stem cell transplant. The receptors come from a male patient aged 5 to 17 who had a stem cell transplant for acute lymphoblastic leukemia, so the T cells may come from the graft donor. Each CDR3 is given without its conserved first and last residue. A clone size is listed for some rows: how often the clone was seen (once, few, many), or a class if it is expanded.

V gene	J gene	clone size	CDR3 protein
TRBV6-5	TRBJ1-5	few	ASSYAWGSNQPQH
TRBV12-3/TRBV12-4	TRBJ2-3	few	ASSQGLADFA
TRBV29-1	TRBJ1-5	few	SEQGSNQPQH
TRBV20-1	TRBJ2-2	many	SARGLNTGELF
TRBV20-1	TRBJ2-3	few	SALTLSGRPDTQY
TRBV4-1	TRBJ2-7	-	ASSQENRGTYEQY
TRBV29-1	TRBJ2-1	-	SVEGGARDNEQF
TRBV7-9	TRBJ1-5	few	ASSLSISPQH
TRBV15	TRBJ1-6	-	ATSRDLITPLH
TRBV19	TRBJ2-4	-	ASSIPSQSKNIQY